This TCR beta chain was found in a study of T cells in localized non-small cell lung cancer. Study conclusions and caveats: Within adjacent lung there appeared a median approximately 59 of the top 100 tumor clones. Heterogeneity cannot be ruled out, as sequencing used one tumor region only. The highest T cell clonality was in uninvolved adjacent lung, above tumor. Patients showing higher blood T cell density tended to see longer overall survival.

Remarks on this clone: Its antigen is still unknown.

Generated by immunoSEQ multiplex PCR, the TCRdb table keeps only in-frame clones and is missing some. In the table there are some 36,000 clones, 86% of which are singletons. The origin of this receptor is a male donor at least 60 years old with stage II lung adenocarcinoma. Material: peripheral blood mononuclear cells, obtained before any cancer treatment.

The CDR3 sequence: CSVARLRDTEAFF. In DNA form, the CDR3 reads TGCAGCGTTGCGAGGTTGAGGGACACTGAAGCTTTCTTT. The J gene is TRBJ1-1, the V gene TRBV29-1, with D unclear. This CDR3 has 13 residues. Trimming left V 4 bases short and J 3 bases short, with 12 bases between. CDR1 is SQVTM and CDR2 is ANQGSEA in the germline V gene.